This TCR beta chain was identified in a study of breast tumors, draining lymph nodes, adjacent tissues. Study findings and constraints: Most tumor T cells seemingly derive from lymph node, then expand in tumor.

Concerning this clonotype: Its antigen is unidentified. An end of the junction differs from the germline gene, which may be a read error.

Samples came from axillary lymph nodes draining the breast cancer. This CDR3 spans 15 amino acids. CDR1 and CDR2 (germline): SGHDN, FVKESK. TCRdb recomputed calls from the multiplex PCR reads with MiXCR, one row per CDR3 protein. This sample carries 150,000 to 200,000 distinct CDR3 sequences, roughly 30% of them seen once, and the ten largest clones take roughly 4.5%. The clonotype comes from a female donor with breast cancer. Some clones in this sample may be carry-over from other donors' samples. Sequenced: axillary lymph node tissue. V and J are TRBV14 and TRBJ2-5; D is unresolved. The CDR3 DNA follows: TGTGCCAGCAGCCAAGCTCCGGTGTACCAAGAAACCCCGTACTTC. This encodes CASSQAPVYQETPYF.